This T cell receptor (beta chain) was identified during a study of blood T cell repertoires in COVID-19. Across the whole study: Specimens from acute and convalescent COVID-19 originated in the United States, Italy and Spain. T cells, B-cell-depleted T cells, or PBMCs provided the cDNA or gDNA that served as material.

Data came from immunoSEQ multiplex PCR; TCRdb stores just in-frame clones and leaves some out. The sample contains 200,000 to 250,000 clones, about 92% of which appear only once. This CDR3 region has 14 residues. The V gene end was trimmed by 5 bases and the J gene end by 6 bases; junction bases not matched to a gene: 10. CDR1 is SGHAT, CDR2 FQDESV, per germline (reference sequence). Sequenced material: peripheral blood. The gene calls are TRBV11-1 and TRBJ2-7; 7 bases are a match to TRBD1. This receptor was identified in a man aged 30 to 45 with acute or convalescent COVID-19. The CDR3: CASSGTGVASEQYF. DNA for the CDR3: TGTGCCAGCAGCGGAACAGGGGTGGCCAGCGAGCAGTACTTC.